These 5 T cell receptor beta chains were sequenced from one sample in a study of T cell changes during pregnancy in multiple sclerosis. Some clones are missing from TCRdb's copy, which holds only in-frame ones; the method was immunoSEQ multiplex PCR. The sample yields tens of thousands of clones, roughly 90% seen once. This specimen was peripheral blood, taken after pregnancy. These TCRs come from a female donor in good health, enrolled as a control in a pregnancy study.

V gene TRBV5-1 combines with J gene TRBJ1-3; 8 nucleotides line up with TRBD1. The CDR3 is 17 amino acids. V was pared by 0 bases and J by 1 base, with 6 bases of the junction left unmatched. In germline, CDR1 is SGHRS, CDR2 YFSETQ. CDR3 sequence: CASSLGPGGASGNTIYF. The CDR3 DNA reads TGCGCCAGCAGCTTGGGCCCAGGGGGCGCGTCTGGAAACACCATATATTTT.

The chain joins TRBV27 to TRBJ2-3; possible D gene TRBD2, 7 bases. Germline CDR1 reads MNHEY; CDR2 reads SMNVEV (reference sequence). Trimming took 2 bases from V and 1 from J, leaving 10 bases between them. CDR3 size: 15 residues. The CDR3 nucleotides read TGTGCCAGCAGTTTACGGGGGGCCGGCACAGATACGCAGTATTTT. Translated, it gives CASSLRGAGTDTQYF.

This chain uses TRBV6-5 with TRBJ1-2, with 7 bases fitting TRBD1. This CDR3 has 12 residues. Germline assignment: CDR1 MNHEY and CDR2 SVGAGI. The V segment lost 8 bases and the J segment 7 bases; nucleotides outside the gene matches: 7. The CDR3 DNA follows: TGTGCCAGCTTTAAGGGGGCTCTTGGCTACACCTTC. Protein sequence: CASFKGALGYTF.

The gene calls are TRBV6-1 and TRBJ2-7; no clear D gene. Looked up from germline, CDR1 is MNHNS and CDR2 is SASEGT. This CDR3 region has 11 residues. V lost 3 bases and J lost 3, with 3 bases in between. CDR3 sequence reads: CASSDSYEQYF. For the CDR3, the DNA is TGTGCCAGCAGTGATAGCTACGAGCAGTACTTC.

This sequence joins TRBV15 and TRBJ2-1; 9 nucleotides line up with TRBD1. After removal of 0 bases from V and 2 bases from J, the junction contained 2 bases not matched to a gene. The CDR3 has 16 amino acids. Germline V gives CDR1 LNHNV, CDR2 YYDKDF (reference sequence). CDR3 in DNA: TGTGCCACCAGCAGAGATCGACAGGGGGCCTACAATGAGCAGTTCTTC. Translation: CATSRDRQGAYNEQFF.